A selection of T cell receptor beta chains follows, all from one sample in a study of CD8+ T cells in alopecia areata. Repertoires were generated with immunoSEQ multiplex PCR, while TCRdb's copy carries only in-frame clones and drops some. This table has about 200,000 clones, around three fifths appearing once. Sequencing input: CD8+ T cells sorted from blood. The receptors originated from a human donor in good health. The CDR3 runs from the conserved cysteine through the conserved F or W.

J	V	CDR3
TRBJ1-1	TRBV7-9	CASSLPSNTEAFF
TRBJ2-2	TRBV4-1	CASSQVRKSNTGELFF
TRBJ2-1	TRBV13	CASSAGDEQFF
TRBJ1-1	TRBV4-1	CASSQEPGVGGEAFF
TRBJ2-1	TRBV19	CASSISGSSYNEQFF
TRBJ2-5	TRBV27	CASSLMGQGEETQYF
TRBJ2-7	TRBV29-1	CSVEDLFTYEQYF
TRBJ2-5	TRBV7-9	CASSSPLRPDGDQETQYF
TRBJ1-6	TRBV28	CASRSSRGSSYNSPLHF
TRBJ1-2	TRBV29-1	CSVEEQVDGYTF
TRBJ1-3	TRBV19	CASKDSSSSGNTIYF
TRBJ1-1	TRBV2	CASSEKQPNTEAFF
TRBJ2-7	TRBV6-5	CASNPGNSYEQYF
TRBJ2-5	TRBV2	CASSEGTGVQETQYF
TRBJ2-7	TRBV5-3	CASSDGRSVIYEQYF
TRBJ2-2	TRBV4-1	CASSQLWATGELFF
TRBJ2-3	TRBV4-1	CASSQVRGRGDTQYF
TRBJ1-1	TRBV29-1	CSVERGAPEAFF
TRBJ1-1	TRBV30	CAWGPDLIEAFF
TRBJ1-2	TRBV4-1	CASRDYPDGYTF
TRBJ1-2	TRBV12-5	CASGSPGLAHYGYTF
TRBJ2-3	TRBV6-4	CASSAQSGGSDTQYF
TRBJ2-2	TRBV27	CASSSPSGMNTGELFF
TRBJ1-2	TRBV7-9	CASSPTGDGGVGYTF
TRBJ1-6	TRBV25-1	CASRGKDRGQNSPLHF
TRBJ1-1	TRBV23-1	CASSQSSQNTEAFF